This T cell receptor (beta chain) was obtained from a study of blood T cell repertoires in COVID-19. About the study: Researchers got acute and convalescent COVID-19 samples from the United States, Italy and Spain. Sample material is recorded as cDNA or gDNA derived from T cells, B-cell-depleted T cells, or PBMCs.

Original analysis: Reference gene primer amplification yielded estimated nucleated cell counts. Only in-frame clones appear in the TCRdb table, and some are missing; sequencing was by immunoSEQ multiplex PCR. That table is the source of V, J and clone size, and D and trimming were worked out from the DNA. This table has about 130,000 clones, roughly 80% appearing once. Trimming stripped 7 bases from V and 0 bases from J, with 13 bases between. The CDR3 is 16 residues long. Germline V CDR1 and CDR2: MNHEY, SMNVEV (reference sequence). The sample was peripheral blood. The receptor was derived from an elderly woman with acute or convalescent COVID-19. This chain connects TRBV27 to TRBJ2-6, with D uncertain. This chain's CDR3 is CASTPGHPSGANVLTF. The DNA for the CDR3 is TGTGCCAGCACCCCAGGCCACCCCTCTGGGGCCAACGTCCTGACTTTC.